This entry describes one T cell receptor beta chain. As yet, its antigen is unknown. J lost 11 bases, V lost 0 bases, and 13 bases had no gene match. Germline CDR1 reads SGHTA; CDR2 reads FQGNSA. The CDR3 spans 17 residues. Through a sample-barcoded 5' primer and a J-beta primer mix, a second PCR was run for about 7 to 12 cycles. MiXCR was run by TCRdb on the 5' RACE reads, yielding one entry per CDR3 protein. In the table there are 1.5 million to 2 million distinct CDR3 sequences, around 50% of which are singletons. This sample is drawn from a study of blood T cells in healthy people across ages. The study, taken as a whole, reports: Percentage of naive T cells showed a strong correlation with TCR beta diversity.

Input material: blood. This receptor was obtained from a woman in her 40s in good health. J is TRBJ2-5 and V is TRBV7-2; TRBD2 matches 12 bases. DNA of the CDR3: TGTGCCAGCAGCTTAGCCTCTAGCGGGGGGGAATTCAATGAGCAGTACTTC. Its translation is CASSLASSGGEFNEQYF. Variable domain in full (rest from reference TRBV7-2 and TRBJ2-5): GAGVSQSPSNKVTEKGKDVELRCDPISGHTALYWYRQSLGQGLEFLIYFQGNSAPDKSGLPSDRFSAERTGGSVSTLTIQRTQQEDSAVYLCASSLASSGGEFNEQYFGPGTRLLVL.